This T cell receptor (beta chain) was found in a study of T cell changes during pregnancy in multiple sclerosis. Libraries were prepared by immunoSEQ multiplex PCR; TCRdb keeps only in-frame clonotypes and omits some of them. Among about 86,000 clones listed, about 91% were seen once. The germline V gene encodes CDR1 SGHTA and CDR2 FQGNSA. CDR3 size: 15 residues. Losses at the gene ends were 5 bases for V and 2 bases for J; bases not matched to a gene: 6. The clonotype was recovered from a female donor in good health, enrolled as a control in a pregnancy study. Material: peripheral blood, obtained in the first trimester of pregnancy. V usage is TRBV7-2 and J usage is TRBJ2-3; 8 bases are shared with TRBD1. The DNA for the CDR3 is TGTGCCAGCAGCCCCCGACAGGGGATCACAGATACGCAGTATTTT. This sequence encodes CASSPRQGITDTQYF.